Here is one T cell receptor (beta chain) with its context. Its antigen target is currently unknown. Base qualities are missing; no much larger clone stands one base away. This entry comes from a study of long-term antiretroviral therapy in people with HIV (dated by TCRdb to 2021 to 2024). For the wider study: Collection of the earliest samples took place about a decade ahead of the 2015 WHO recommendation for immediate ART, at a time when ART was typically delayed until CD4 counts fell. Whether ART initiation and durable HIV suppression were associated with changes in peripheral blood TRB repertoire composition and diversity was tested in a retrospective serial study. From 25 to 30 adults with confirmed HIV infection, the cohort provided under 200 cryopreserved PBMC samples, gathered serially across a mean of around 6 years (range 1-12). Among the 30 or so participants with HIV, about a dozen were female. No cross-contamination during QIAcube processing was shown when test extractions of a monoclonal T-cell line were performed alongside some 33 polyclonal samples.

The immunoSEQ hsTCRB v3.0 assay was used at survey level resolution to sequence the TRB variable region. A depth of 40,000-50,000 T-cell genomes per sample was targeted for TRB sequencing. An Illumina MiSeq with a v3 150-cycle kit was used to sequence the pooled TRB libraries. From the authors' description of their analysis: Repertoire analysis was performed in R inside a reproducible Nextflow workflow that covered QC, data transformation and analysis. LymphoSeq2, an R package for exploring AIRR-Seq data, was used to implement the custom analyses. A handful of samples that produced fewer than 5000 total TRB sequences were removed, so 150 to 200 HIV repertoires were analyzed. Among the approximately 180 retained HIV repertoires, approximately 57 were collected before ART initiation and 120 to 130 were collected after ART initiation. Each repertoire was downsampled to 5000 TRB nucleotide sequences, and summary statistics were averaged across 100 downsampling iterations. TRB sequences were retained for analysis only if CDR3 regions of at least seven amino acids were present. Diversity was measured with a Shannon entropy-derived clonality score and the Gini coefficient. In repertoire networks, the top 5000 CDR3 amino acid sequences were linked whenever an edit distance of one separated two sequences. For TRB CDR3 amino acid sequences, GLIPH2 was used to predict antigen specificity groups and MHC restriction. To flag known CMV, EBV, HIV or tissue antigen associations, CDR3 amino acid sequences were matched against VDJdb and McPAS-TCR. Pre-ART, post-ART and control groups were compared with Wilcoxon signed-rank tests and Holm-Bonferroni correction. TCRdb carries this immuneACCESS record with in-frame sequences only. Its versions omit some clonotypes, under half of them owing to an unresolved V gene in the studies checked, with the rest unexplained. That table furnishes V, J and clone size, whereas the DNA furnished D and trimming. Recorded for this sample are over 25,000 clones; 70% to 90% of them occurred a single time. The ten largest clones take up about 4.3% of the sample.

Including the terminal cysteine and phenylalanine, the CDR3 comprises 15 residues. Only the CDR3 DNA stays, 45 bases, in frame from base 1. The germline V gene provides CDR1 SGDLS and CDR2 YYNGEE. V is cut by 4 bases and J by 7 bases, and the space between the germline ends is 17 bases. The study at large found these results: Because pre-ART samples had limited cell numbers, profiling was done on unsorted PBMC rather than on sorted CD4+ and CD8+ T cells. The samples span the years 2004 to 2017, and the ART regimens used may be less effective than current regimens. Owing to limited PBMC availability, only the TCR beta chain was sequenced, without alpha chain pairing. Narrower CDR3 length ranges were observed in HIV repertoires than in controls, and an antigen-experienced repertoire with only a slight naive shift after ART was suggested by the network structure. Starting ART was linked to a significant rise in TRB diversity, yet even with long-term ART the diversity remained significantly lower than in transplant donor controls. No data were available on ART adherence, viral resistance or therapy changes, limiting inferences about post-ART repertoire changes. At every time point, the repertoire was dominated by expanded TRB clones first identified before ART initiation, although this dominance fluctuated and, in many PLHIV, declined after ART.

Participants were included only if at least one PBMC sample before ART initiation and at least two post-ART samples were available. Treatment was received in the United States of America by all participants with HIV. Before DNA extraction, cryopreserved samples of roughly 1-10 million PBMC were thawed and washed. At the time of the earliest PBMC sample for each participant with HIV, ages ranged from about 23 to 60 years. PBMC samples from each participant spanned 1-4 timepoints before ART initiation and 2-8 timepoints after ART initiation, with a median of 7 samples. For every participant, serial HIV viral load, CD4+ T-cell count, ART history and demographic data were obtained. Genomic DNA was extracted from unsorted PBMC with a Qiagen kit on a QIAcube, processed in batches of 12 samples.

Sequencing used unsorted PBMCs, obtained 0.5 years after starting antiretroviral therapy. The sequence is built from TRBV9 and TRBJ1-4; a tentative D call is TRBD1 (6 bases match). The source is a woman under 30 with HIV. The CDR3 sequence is CASSPHREGGEKLFF. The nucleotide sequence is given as TGTGCCAGCAGCCCACACAGGGAGGGTGGTGAAAAACTGTTTTTT.